The rows below give T cell receptor beta chains drawn from one sample of a study of regulatory T cells in long-lasting Graves disease. TCRdb analysed the multiplex PCR reads with MiXCR anew, one entry per CDR3 protein. The sample lists 500,000 or so distinct CDR3 sequences; about 16% were seen once. These records were also assigned to another study, of T cells in Graves' hyperthyroidism and ophthalmopathy.

This material consisted of peripheral blood mononuclear cells (PBMCs), taken at new diagnosis, from a patient treated with antithyroid drugs. Receptors were obtained from a woman aged 35-60 years with Graves disease. The CDR3 runs from the conserved cysteine through the conserved F or W. A D gene is named only where the DNA matches it firmly. A clone size is listed for some rows: how often the clone was seen (once, few, many), or a class if it is expanded.

size | J | D | V | DNA | CDR3
NA | TRBJ1-6 | NA | TRBV19 | TGTGCCAGTAGAGGAACAGGGATTTCACCCCTCCACTTT | CASRGTGISPLHF
few | TRBJ2-3 | NA | TRBV12-3/TRBV12-4 | TGTGCCAGCAGACAGGGCACAGATACGCAGTATTTT | CASRQGTDTQYF
many | TRBJ1-4 | TRBD1 | TRBV6-1 | TGTGCCAGCAGACTGGACAGGGCTAATGAAAAACTGTTTTTT | CASRLDRANEKLFF
many | TRBJ1-3 | NA | TRBV6-1 | TGTGCCAGCGGCGAGGGGGAAAGTCGCACCATATATTTT | CASGEGESRTIYF
NA | TRBJ2-4 | NA | TRBV4-1 | TGCGCCAGCAGCCAAGAAGGCAGGGGCAAAAACATTCAGTACTTC | CASSQEGRGKNIQYF
many | TRBJ1-4 | NA | TRBV20-1 | TGCAGTGCCAGACACGGGGAAAAACTGTTTTTT | CSARHGEKLFF
NA | TRBJ1-2 | NA | TRBV20-1 | TGCAGTGCTAGAGCCTACAGCCTCCCGAACTATGGCTACACCTTC | CSARAYSLPNYGYTF
few | TRBJ1-2 | NA | TRBV7-9 | TGTGCCAGCAGCTTAGCGCAGCATACATACACCTTC | CASSLAQHTYTF
NA | TRBJ2-7 | NA | TRBV20-1 | TGCAGTGCTCGGGGTCAGCAACGGGGCATGAACGAGCAGTACTTC | CSARGQQRGMNEQYF
NA | TRBJ2-2 | NA | TRBV7-8 | TGTGCCAGCAGCTTAAGGCAGGCCGTAGGAACCGGGGAGCTGTTTTTT | CASSLRQAVGTGELFF
many | TRBJ2-5 | NA | TRBV2 | TGTGCCACGCAGGGGAGGGAGACCCAGTACTTC | CATQGRETQYF
few | TRBJ1-6 | NA | TRBV6-2/TRBV6-3 | TGTGCCAGCAGTTGGGGGGGGGATTCACCCCTCCACTTT | CASSWGGDSPLHF
many | TRBJ1-1 | NA | TRBV20-1 | TGCAGTGCTAGTAGGGGGGCTGCGGACACTGAAGCTTTCTTT | CSASRGAADTEAFF